The clone carrying this TCR beta chain was observed a handful of times. Antigen unknown. Time point: patch test 2, 6 weeks after DPC sensitization. Treatment denoted: therapeutic diphenylcyclopropenone sensitization with weekly scalp DPC. Alopecia patients between 18 and 70 years old and suitable for DPC were used as donors. This specimen belongs to a study of human T cells and chemical hapten exposure. Broader study findings: More PT1 expanded TCRs went with higher patch test scores.

For the library, individual cDNA molecules each received unique molecular identifiers. TCRdb independently ran MiXCR on the RACE reads; one entry per CDR3 protein. This table holds a few hundred thousand distinct CDR3 sequences, about 6.3% found once. This TCR came from a woman aged 18-29 years with alopecia areata. Some clones in this sample may be carry-over from other donors' samples. The sequenced sample was whole blood, obtained in connection with sensitization to the hapten diphenylcyclopropenone (DPC).

Written as DNA, the CDR3 is TGTGCCATCAGTGAGTCTACGGGGGCAGATACGCAGTATTTT. Translated, it gives CAISESTGADTQYF. The chain recombines TRBV10-3 with TRBJ2-3; the D gene is possibly TRBD2 (6 bases). With 0 bases removed from V and 4 bases from J, the gap between germline ends came to 8 bases. This CDR3 is built from 14 residues. Germline CDR1 ENHRY, CDR2 SYGVKD.